This T cell receptor beta chain was captured in a study of human T cells and chemical hapten exposure. Looking at the study overall: Enrolled patients were predominantly female and had alopecia areata, totalis or universalis. Largely, small differences in pooled library volume made per-sample TCR yields vary.

Time point specified: patch test 1, 2 weeks after DPC sensitization. The treatment here: therapeutic diphenylcyclopropenone sensitization with weekly scalp DPC. Trimming removed 2 bases from V and 8 bases from J, with 12 bases in between. This CDR3 has 13 amino acids. Germline V gene sequence: CDR1 ENHRY, CDR2 SYGVKD. TCRdb passed the RACE reads through MiXCR, listing each CDR3 protein once. The table records more than 65,000 distinct CDR3 sequences, approximately 8% of them present only once. The table lists this clonotype with many counts. Its target is unknown. Study-level results: Healthy people's immune response may differ from that of the donors, who had alopecia.

The sequence was collected from a woman aged 25 to 45 with alopecia areata. Some clones in this sample may be carry-over from other donors' samples. This rearrangement joins TRBV10-3 to TRBJ1-2; D remains ambiguous. Specimen: whole blood, collected in connection with sensitization to the hapten diphenylcyclopropenone (DPC). CDR3 sequence: CAISESGVGGYTF. In nucleotides, the CDR3 is TGTGCCATCAGTGAGAGCGGGGTAGGAGGCTACACCTTC.